The 18 T cell receptor beta chains below come from one sample, sequenced in a study of blood T cell repertoires in COVID-19. TCRdb keeps only in-frame clones here, not all; method: immunoSEQ multiplex PCR. The repertoire includes 200,000 to 250,000 clones, around nine tenths of them detected once, and roughly 2.5% sits in the top ten. Sequencing was done on a sample of peripheral blood. Source of these receptors: a woman aged 60 to 75 with acute or convalescent COVID-19.

V gene TRBV19 combines with J gene TRBJ2-1; possible D gene TRBD1, 6 bases. With 5 bases removed from V and 6 bases from J, the gap between germline ends came to 17 bases. Germline V gives CDR1 LNHDA, CDR2 SQIVND (reference sequence). The CDR3 sequence is 15 residues long. The chain's CDR3 is CASSLDRTVSNEQFF. The CDR3 nucleotides read TGTGCCAGTAGTCTGGATAGGACAGTCAGCAATGAGCAGTTCTTC.

This clone was seen a single time. The CDR3 bases are TGTGCCAGCAGCTTAATTCGTGAGCGGCCCCAGCATTTT. It translates to CASSLIRERPQHF. The chain combines TRBV7-2 with TRBJ1-5; no reliable D call. The CDR3 spans 13 residues. CDR1 and CDR2 from the germline V gene are SGHTA and FQGNSA. V lost 2 bases and J lost 9, with 11 bases in between.

The chain joins TRBV28 to TRBJ2-6; TRBD1 aligns across 8 bases. Germline CDR1 is MDHEN and CDR2 is SYDVKM. This CDR3 region has 17 residues. V was pared by 2 bases and J by 0 bases, with 3 bases of the junction left unmatched. DNA for the CDR3: TGTGCCAGCAGTTTACGGACAGGGTACTCTGGGGCCAACGTCCTGACTTTC. This codes for CASSLRTGYSGANVLTF.

This chain links TRBV5-1 with TRBJ2-7, with D uncertain. V was trimmed by 0 bases and J by 2 bases, leaving 12 bases between them. The germline V gene has CDR1 SGHRS and CDR2 YFSETQ. The CDR3 has 15 amino acids. The CDR3 nucleotides are TGCGCCAGCAGCTTGGAAAACAGACCTCCCTACGAGCAGTACTTC. Protein sequence: CASSLENRPPYEQYF.

The gene calls are TRBV7-8 and TRBJ2-7; D is undetermined. This CDR3 comprises 13 residues. Per the germline V gene, CDR1 is SGHVS and CDR2 is FQNEAQ. V was cut by 3 bases and J by 6 bases, with 12 bases left in between. CDR3 nucleotide sequence: TGTGCCAGCAGCTTTGCGAGCTCGGGCGAGCAGTACTTC. As protein: CASSFASSGEQYF.

The chain uses TRBV2 and TRBJ2-7; 12 bases agree with TRBD2. Losses at the gene ends were 2 bases for V and 0 bases for J; bases not matched to a gene: 8. The CDR3 has 18 amino acids. CDR1 and CDR2 (germline): SNHLY, FYNNEI. The CDR3 loop is CASSELGLAGKSSYEQYF. The CDR3 coding sequence is TGTGCCAGCAGTGAACTAGGACTAGCGGGGAAGAGCTCCTACGAGCAGTACTTC.

This clone appeared once. The V gene is TRBV25-1, the J gene TRBJ1-1; D possibly corresponds to TRBD1 (5 bases). Germline V gives CDR1 MGHDK, CDR2 SYGVNS. The CDR3 has 15 residues. Trimming left V 0 bases short and J 0 bases short, with 8 bases between. The CDR3 protein is CASSEYKGLNTEAFF. The CDR3 coding sequence is TGTGCCAGCAGTGAATATAAGGGGTTGAACACTGAAGCTTTCTTT.

This rearrangement joins TRBV6-1 to TRBJ2-7, with TRBD1 as a possible D gene (6 bases). This CDR3 comprises 14 residues. Per germline, CDR1 MNHNS and CDR2 SASEGT. Trimming took off 3 bases at V and 2 bases at J, with 11 bases between the two ends. CDR3 residues: CASSDHRAAYEQYF. CDR3 bases: TGTGCCAGCAGTGACCACAGGGCCGCCTACGAGCAGTACTTC.

The V gene is TRBV27, the J gene TRBJ2-1; TRBD1 matches 10 bases. CDR3 length equals 16 residues. Trimming cost V 7 bases and J 4 bases; bases outside gene matches: 10. From germline, CDR1 is MNHEY and CDR2 SMNVEV (reference sequence). The CDR3 protein is CASTSLRTGGYNEQFF. CDR3 sequence (DNA): TGTGCCAGCACCTCCCTACGGACAGGGGGGTACAATGAGCAGTTCTTC.

This clone was detected once. The chain combines TRBV7-3 with TRBJ2-5; D may be TRBD1 (6 bases). Germline V gene data show CDR1 as SGHTA and CDR2 as FQGTGA. The V end lost 5 bases, the J end lost 5 bases, and 18 bases lay between the germline ends. The CDR3 runs 15 residues. The CDR3 spells CASSLEGQGYETQYF. The DNA of the CDR3 is TGTGCCAGCAGCCTAGAGGGTCAGGGGTATGAGACCCAGTACTTC.

This chain connects TRBV9 to TRBJ1-2; 8 bases align to TRBD1. CDR1 is SGDLS and CDR2 is YYNGEE in the germline V gene. This CDR3 is built from 16 residues. The CDR3 DNA is TGTGCGACCAGGAGGGACGACAGGGGAGGGGACTATGGCTACACCTTC. Translated: CATRRDDRGGDYGYTF.

The genes are TRBV18 and TRBJ1-5; D may be TRBD1 (5 bases). The CDR3 consists of 14 residues. Germline V gene data show CDR1 as KGHSH and CDR2 as LQKENI. Trimming left V 3 bases short and J 4 bases short, with 10 bases between. CDR3 nucleotide sequence: TGTGCCAGCTCACCTACTCAGGGTAATCAGCCCCAGCATTTT. It translates to CASSPTQGNQPQHF.

J is TRBJ2-1 and V is TRBV5-4, with D possibly TRBD2 on 5 matching bases. Per the germline V gene, CDR1 is SGHNT and CDR2 is YYREEE (reference sequence). This CDR3 is built from 13 residues. Trimming took 3 bases from V and 3 from J, leaving 7 bases between them. The CDR3 region is CASSSGFYNEQFF. In DNA, the CDR3 is TGTGCCAGCAGCTCGGGGTTCTACAATGAGCAGTTCTTC.

The chain links TRBV18 to TRBJ1-2; 7 bases map to TRBD1. The CDR3 has 13 amino acids. Germline assignment: CDR1 KGHSH and CDR2 LQKENI. J was trimmed by 7 bases and V by 3 bases; bases with no gene match: 5. The CDR3 nucleotides are TGTGCCAGCTCACCGAACGAGGGGGCTGGCTACACCTTC. It is translated as CASSPNEGAGYTF.

This chain uses TRBV5-1 with TRBJ2-2; TRBD1 aligns across 10 bases. The CDR3 totals 20 residues. The V gene end was trimmed by 0 bases and the J gene end by 4 bases; junction bases not matched to a gene: 15. CDR1 and CDR2 from the germline V gene are SGHRS and YFSETQ. Here the CDR3 DNA reads TGCGCCAGCAGCTTGGCCTCGGGGACAGGGGTATTGAGTGGCACCGGGGAGCTGTTTTTT. The encoded protein is CASSLASGTGVLSGTGELFF.

The rearrangement joins TRBV7-2 to TRBJ2-5; 7 bases fit TRBD2. Germline V CDR1 and CDR2: SGHTA, FQGNSA. V shed 1 base and J 0 bases; nucleotides not matched to a gene: 11. The CDR3 extends over 18 amino acids. CDR3 amino acids: CASSLGHVGRGHQETQYF. CDR3 in DNA: TGTGCCAGCAGCTTAGGTCATGTAGGGAGGGGTCACCAAGAGACCCAGTACTTC. The full variable domain, in which reference TRBV7-2 and TRBJ2-5 provide the parts outside the CDR3, is GAGVSQSPSNKVTEKGKDVELRCDPISGHTALYWYRQSLGQGLEFLIYFQGNSAPDKSGLPSDRFSAERTGGSVSTLTIQRTQQEDSAVYLCASSLGHVGRGHQETQYFGPGTRLLVL.

The chain couples TRBV5-1 to TRBJ1-2; D gene ambiguous. Germline V lookup: CDR1 SGHRS, CDR2 YFSETQ. The CDR3 loop spans 16 amino acids. V lost 0 bases and J 3 bases, leaving 15 bases between the germline ends. The CDR3 region is CASSLAGRPADYGYTF. The CDR3, as DNA: TGCGCCAGCAGCTTGGCCGGGAGGCCCGCCGACTATGGCTACACCTTC. Filled out from reference TRBV5-1 and TRBJ1-2, the complete variable domain reads KAGVTQTPRYLIKTRGQQVTLSCSPISGHRSVSWYQQTPGQGLQFLFEYFSETQRNKGNFPGRFSGRQFSNSRSEMNVSTLELGDSALYLCASSLAGRPADYGYTFGSGTRLTVV.

Of note for this clone: The same CDR3 can be traced to other DNA sequences in this sample. This rearrangement joins TRBV29-1 to TRBJ2-1; D is uncertain. V lost 0 bases, J lost 1 base, and 4 bases lay in between. CDR1 and CDR2 from the germline V gene are SQVTM and ANQGSEA. CDR3 length: 13 residues. CDR3 DNA sequence: TGCAGCGTTGAAGAGTCTTCCTACAATGAGCAGTTCTTC. This sequence encodes CSVEESSYNEQFF.